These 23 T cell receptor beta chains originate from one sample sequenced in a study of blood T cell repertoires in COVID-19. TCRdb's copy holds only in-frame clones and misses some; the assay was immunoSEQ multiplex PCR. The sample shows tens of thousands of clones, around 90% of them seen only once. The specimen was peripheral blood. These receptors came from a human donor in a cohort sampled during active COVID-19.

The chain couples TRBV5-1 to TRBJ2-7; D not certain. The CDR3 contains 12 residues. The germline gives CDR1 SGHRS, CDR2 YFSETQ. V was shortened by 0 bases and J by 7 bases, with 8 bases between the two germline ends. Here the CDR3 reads CASSLGGAEQYF. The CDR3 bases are TGCGCCAGCAGCTTGGGTGGTGCGGAGCAGTACTTC.

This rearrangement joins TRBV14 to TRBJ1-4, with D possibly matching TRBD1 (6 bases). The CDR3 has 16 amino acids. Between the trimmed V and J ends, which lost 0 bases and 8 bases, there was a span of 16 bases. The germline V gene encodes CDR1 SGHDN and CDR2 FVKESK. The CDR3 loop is CASSQEERGPREKLFF. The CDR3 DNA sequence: TGTGCCAGCAGCCAAGAAGAGCGGGGGCCTAGGGAAAAACTGTTTTTT.

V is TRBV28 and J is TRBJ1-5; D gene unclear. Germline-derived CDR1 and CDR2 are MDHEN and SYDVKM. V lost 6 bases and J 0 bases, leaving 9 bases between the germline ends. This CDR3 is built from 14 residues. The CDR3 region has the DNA TGTGCCAGCAGGGGGAGATATAGCAATCAGCCCCAGCATTTT. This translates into CASRGRYSNQPQHF.

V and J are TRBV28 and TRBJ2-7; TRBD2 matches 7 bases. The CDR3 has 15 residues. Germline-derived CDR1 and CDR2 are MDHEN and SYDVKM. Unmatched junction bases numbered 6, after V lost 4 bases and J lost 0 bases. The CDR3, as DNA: TGTGCCAGCAGTTCCGGCGGGAGCCCCTCCTACGAGCAGTACTTC. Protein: CASSSGGSPSYEQYF. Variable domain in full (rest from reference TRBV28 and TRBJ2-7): DVKVTQSSRYLVKRTGEKVFLECVQDMDHENMFWYRQDPGLGLRLIYFSYDVKMKEKGDIPEGYSVSREKKERFSLILESASTNQTSMYLCASSSGGSPSYEQYFGPGTRLTVT.

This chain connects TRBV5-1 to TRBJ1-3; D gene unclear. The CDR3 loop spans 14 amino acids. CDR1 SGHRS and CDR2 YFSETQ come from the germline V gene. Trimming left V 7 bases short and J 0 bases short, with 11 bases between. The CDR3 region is CASGSGSSGNTIYF. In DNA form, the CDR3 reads TGCGCCAGCGGGTCGGGGAGCTCTGGAAACACCATATATTTT. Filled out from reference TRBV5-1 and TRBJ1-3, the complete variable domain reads KAGVTQTPRYLIKTRGQQVTLSCSPISGHRSVSWYQQTPGQGLQFLFEYFSETQRNKGNFPGRFSGRQFSNSRSEMNVSTLELGDSALYLCASGSGSSGNTIYFGEGSWLTVV.

The CDR3 DNA sequence: TGCAGCGCATACAGGGGCTATGGCTACACCTTC. Translating gives CSAYRGYGYTF. The chain recombines TRBV29-1 with TRBJ1-2; 7 bases map to TRBD1. CDR3 length: 11 residues. Per the germline V gene, CDR1 is SQVTM and CDR2 is ANQGSEA. Trimming removed 7 bases from V and 4 bases from J; junction bases left unmatched: 3. Drawing the rest from reference TRBV29-1 and TRBJ1-2, the complete variable domain is SAVISQKPSRDICQRGTSLTIQCQVDSQVTMMFWYRQQPGQSLTLIATANQGSEATYESGFVIDKFPISRPNLTFSTLTVSNMSPEDSSIYLCSAYRGYGYTFGSGTRLTVV.

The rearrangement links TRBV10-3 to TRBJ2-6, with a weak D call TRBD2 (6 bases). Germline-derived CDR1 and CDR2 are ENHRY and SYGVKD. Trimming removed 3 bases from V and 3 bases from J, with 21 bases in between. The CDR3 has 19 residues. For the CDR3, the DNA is TGTGCCATCAGTGAAAGGATGGAGGGCCGATCTAGTGGGGCCAACGTCCTGACTTTC. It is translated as CAISERMEGRSSGANVLTF.

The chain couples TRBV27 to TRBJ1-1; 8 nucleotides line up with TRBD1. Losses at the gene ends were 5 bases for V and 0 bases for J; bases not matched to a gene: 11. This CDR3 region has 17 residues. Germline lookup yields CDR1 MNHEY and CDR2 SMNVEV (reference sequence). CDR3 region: CASSPPPGTGLNTEAFF. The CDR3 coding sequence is TGTGCCAGCAGTCCGCCCCCCGGGACAGGCCTGAACACTGAAGCTTTCTTT.

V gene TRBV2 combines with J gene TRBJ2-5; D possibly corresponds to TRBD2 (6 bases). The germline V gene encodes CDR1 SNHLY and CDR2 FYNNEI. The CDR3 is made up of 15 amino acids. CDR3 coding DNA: TGTGCAGTCAGCCGCAGGCGGACTACCCAAGAGACCCAGTACTTC. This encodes CAVSRRRTTQETQYF.

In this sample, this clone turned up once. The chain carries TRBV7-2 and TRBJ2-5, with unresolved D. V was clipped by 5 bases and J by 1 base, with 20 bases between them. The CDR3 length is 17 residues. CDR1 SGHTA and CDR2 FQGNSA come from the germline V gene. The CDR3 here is CASSRRHSAPPQETQYF. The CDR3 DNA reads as TGTGCCAGCAGCCGTCGACACTCCGCACCCCCCCAAGAGACCCAGTACTTC. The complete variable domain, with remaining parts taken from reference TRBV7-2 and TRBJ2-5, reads GAGVSQSPSNKVTEKGKDVELRCDPISGHTALYWYRQSLGQGLEFLIYFQGNSAPDKSGLPSDRFSAERTGGSVSTLTIQRTQQEDSAVYLCASSRRHSAPPQETQYFGPGTRLLVL.

The CDR3 coding sequence is TGTGCCACCAGCCCCAGGGTAGGGGTGAATGAAAAACTGTTTTTT. It encodes CATSPRVGVNEKLFF. The chain links TRBV15 to TRBJ1-4; TRBD1 is a possible D gene (5 bases). The V and J ends lost 5 bases and 5 bases respectively, with 15 bases between them. Germline values: CDR1 LNHNV, CDR2 YYDKDF (reference sequence). The CDR3 length is 15 residues.

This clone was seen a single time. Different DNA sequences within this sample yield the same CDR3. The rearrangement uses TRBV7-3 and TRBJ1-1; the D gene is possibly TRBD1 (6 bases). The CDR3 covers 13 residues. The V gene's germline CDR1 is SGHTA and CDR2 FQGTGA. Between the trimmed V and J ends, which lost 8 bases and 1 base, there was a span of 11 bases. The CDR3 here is CASSRGPNTEAFF. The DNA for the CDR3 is TGTGCCAGCTCCAGGGGACCGAACACTGAAGCTTTCTTT.

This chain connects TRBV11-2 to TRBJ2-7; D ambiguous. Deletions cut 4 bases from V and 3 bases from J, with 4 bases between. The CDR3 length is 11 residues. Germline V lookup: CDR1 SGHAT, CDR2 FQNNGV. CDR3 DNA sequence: TGTGCCAGCAGCTGGAGCTACGAGCAGTACTTC. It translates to CASSWSYEQYF. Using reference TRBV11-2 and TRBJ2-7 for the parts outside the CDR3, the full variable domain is EAGVAQSPRYKIIEKRQSVAFWCNPISGHATLYWYQQILGQGPKLLIQFQNNGVVDDSQLPKDRFSAERLKGVDSTLKIQPAKLEDSAVYLCASSWSYEQYFGPGTRLTVT.

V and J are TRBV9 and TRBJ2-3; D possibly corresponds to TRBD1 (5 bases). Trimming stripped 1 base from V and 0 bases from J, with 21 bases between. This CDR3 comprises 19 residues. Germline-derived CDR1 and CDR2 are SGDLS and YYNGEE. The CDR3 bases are TGTGCCAGCAGCGTAAGGCCCGCCGCCGACAGAAAGAGCACAGATACGCAGTATTTT. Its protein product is CASSVRPAADRKSTDTQYF. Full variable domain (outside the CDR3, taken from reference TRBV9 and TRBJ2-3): DSGVTQTPKHLITATGQRVTLRCSPRSGDLSVYWYQQSLDQGLQFLIQYYNGEERAKGNILERFSAQQFPDLHSELNLSSLELGDSALYFCASSVRPAADRKSTDTQYFGPGTRLTVL.

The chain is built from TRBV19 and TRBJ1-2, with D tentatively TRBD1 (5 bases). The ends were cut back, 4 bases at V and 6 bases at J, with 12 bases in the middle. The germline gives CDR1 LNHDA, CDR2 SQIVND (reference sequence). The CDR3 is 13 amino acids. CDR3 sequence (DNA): TGTGCCAGTAGTACCCAGGGTCTCCATGGCTACACCTTC. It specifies CASSTQGLHGYTF.

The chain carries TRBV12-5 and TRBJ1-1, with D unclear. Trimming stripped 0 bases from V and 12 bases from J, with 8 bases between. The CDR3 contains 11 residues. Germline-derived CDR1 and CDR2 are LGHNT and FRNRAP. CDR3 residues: CASGLVVETFF. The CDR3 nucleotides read TGTGCTAGTGGTTTGGTGGTAGAAACTTTCTTT.

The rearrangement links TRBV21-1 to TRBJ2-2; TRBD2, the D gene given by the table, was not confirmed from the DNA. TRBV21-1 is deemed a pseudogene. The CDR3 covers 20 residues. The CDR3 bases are TGTGCCAGCAGCAATCGATGTCGAGGGCTTGAAAGTCCGGACACCGGGGAGCTGTTTTTT. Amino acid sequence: CASSNRCRGLESPDTGELFF.

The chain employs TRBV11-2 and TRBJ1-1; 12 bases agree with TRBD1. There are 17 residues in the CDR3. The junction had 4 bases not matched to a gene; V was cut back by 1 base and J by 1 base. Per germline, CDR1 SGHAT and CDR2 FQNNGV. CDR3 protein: CASSLVPGQGANTEAFF. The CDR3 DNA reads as TGTGCCAGCAGCTTAGTTCCGGGACAGGGGGCGAACACTGAAGCTTTCTTT.

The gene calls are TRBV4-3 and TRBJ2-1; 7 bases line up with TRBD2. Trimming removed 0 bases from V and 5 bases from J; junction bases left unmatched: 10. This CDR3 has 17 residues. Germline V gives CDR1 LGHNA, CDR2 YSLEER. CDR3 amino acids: CASSQDGYLAENNEQFF. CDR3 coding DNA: TGCGCCAGCAGCCAAGATGGCTACCTAGCGGAAAACAATGAGCAGTTCTTC.

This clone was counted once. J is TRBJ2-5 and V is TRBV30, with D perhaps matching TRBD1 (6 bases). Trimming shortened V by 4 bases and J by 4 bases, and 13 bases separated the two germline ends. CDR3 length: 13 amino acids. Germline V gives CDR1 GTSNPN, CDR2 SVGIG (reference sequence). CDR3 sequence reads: CAWNNYRAETQYF. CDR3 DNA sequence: TGTGCCTGGAATAACTACAGGGCAGAGACCCAGTACTTC.

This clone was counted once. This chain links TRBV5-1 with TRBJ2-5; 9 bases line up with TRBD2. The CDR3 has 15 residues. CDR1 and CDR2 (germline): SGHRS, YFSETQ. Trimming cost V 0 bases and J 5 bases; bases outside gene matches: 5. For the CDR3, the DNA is TGCGCCAGCAGCTTGGGTAGCGGGAGCCGGGAGACCCAGTACTTC. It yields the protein CASSLGSGSRETQYF.

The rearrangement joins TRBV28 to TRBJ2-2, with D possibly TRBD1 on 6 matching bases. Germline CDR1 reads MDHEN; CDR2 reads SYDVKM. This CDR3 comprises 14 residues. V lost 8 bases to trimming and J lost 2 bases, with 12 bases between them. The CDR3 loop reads CASLPGHNTGELFF. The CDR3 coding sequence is TGTGCCAGCCTCCCGGGACATAACACCGGGGAGCTGTTTTTT. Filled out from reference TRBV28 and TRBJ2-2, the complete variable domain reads DVKVTQSSRYLVKRTGEKVFLECVQDMDHENMFWYRQDPGLGLRLIYFSYDVKMKEKGDIPEGYSVSREKKERFSLILESASTNQTSMYLCASLPGHNTGELFFGEGSRLTVL.

The CDR3 here is CASSLNRGGDTGELFF. The CDR3 coding sequence is TGTGCCAGCAGCTTGAACCGGGGTGGCGACACCGGGGAGCTGTTTTTT. The V gene is TRBV5-6, the J gene TRBJ2-2; maybe TRBD2 (5 bases). The CDR3 extends over 16 amino acids. V was clipped by 1 base and J by 3 bases, with 13 bases between them. Germline CDR1 SGHDT, CDR2 YYEEEE.